Listed below are T cell receptor beta chains from one sample, sequenced in a study of blood T cell repertoires in COVID-19. Assay used: immunoSEQ multiplex PCR; TCRdb lists only in-frame clones, some missing. The repertoire consists of 250,000 or so clones, with roughly 85% occurring once and the leading ten covering 3% to 3.5%. Sequencing input: peripheral blood. The receptors originated from a young man with active or convalescent COVID-19. Each CDR3 is given with its conserved first and last residue. A D gene is named only where the DNA matches it firmly. Size tells how often a clone was seen (once, few, many) or the class of an expanded clone, and some rows leave it out.

.,12,.,TRBJ2-3,TRBV7-9,TGTGCCAGCACCCTATCGAGAGATACGCAGTATTTT,CASTLSRDTQYF
.,15,.,TRBJ2-7,TRBV21-1,TGTGCCAGCAGTCCCGGGACTAGCGGGAAGTACGAGCAGTACTTC,CASSPGTSGKYEQYF
once,13,.,TRBJ2-2,TRBV9,TGTGCCAGCAGCCCGAGCGGTACCGGGGAGCTGTTTTTT,CASSPSGTGELFF
.,13,TRBD1,TRBJ1-2,TRBV6-6,TGTGCCAGCAGTAACCCAGGGGGAATCGACTACACCTTC,CASSNPGGIDYTF
.,16,TRBD2,TRBJ2-1,TRBV11-3,TGTGCCAGCAGCCTGAGGACTAGCGGGAATTTCAATGAGCAGTTCTTC,CASSLRTSGNFNEQFF
.,16,TRBD2,TRBJ2-2,TRBV5-6,TGTGCCAGCAGCTTGGTAGCGGGGGCGAACACCGGGGAGCTGTTTTTT,CASSLVAGANTGELFF
.,14,.,TRBJ2-7,TRBV10-2,TGCGCCAGCAGTGAGGGAAGACTTTCCTACGAGCAGTACTTC,CASSEGRLSYEQYF
.,15,TRBD2,TRBJ2-3,TRBV5-5,TGTGCCAGCAGCCGTCTAGCGGGAGTCGCAGATACGCAGTATTTT,CASSRLAGVADTQYF
.,17,TRBD1,TRBJ1-4,TRBV3-1/TRBV3-2,TGTGCCAGCAGCCAACGACAGGGGGCGGCAACTAATGAAAAACTGTTTTTT,CASSQRQGAATNEKLFF
once,18,TRBD2,TRBJ2-1,TRBV9,TGTGCCAGCAGCTACCCCGACTCTAGCGGTTCCGACTACAATGAGCAGTTCTTC,CASSYPDSSGSDYNEQFF
.,12,.,TRBJ2-4,TRBV19,TGTGCCACCGGACAGAACAAAAACATTCAGTACTTC,CATGQNKNIQYF
.,15,TRBD2,TRBJ2-4,TRBV6-5,TGTGCCAGCAGTTACTCCCCGCTAGCGGAAAACATTCAGTACTTC,CASSYSPLAENIQYF
.,15,.,TRBJ1-4,TRBV4-1,TGCGCCAGCAGCCAGGGCCTGGCAACTAATGAAAAACTGTTTTTT,CASSQGLATNEKLFF
.,14,.,TRBJ2-2,TRBV7-3,TGTGCCAGCAGCCCGGACTTTAACACCGGGGAGCTGTTTTTT,CASSPDFNTGELFF
.,16,TRBD1,TRBJ1-4,TRBV19,TGTGCCACCGGGGACAGGGGGCTAGCAACTAATGAAAAACTGTTTTTT,CATGDRGLATNEKLFF
.,15,TRBD1,TRBJ1-5,TRBV7-6,TGTGCCAGCAGCGCCGGGACAGGGGGCAATCAGCCCCAGCATTTT,CASSAGTGGNQPQHF
.,15,.,TRBJ2-7,TRBV28,TGTGCCAGCAGTTTTCCGGCAGGGACTTCCTACGAGCAGTACTTC,CASSFPAGTSYEQYF
.,15,.,TRBJ2-1,TRBV5-4,TGTGCCAGCAGCTTAGCGGGCCTCTCCTACAATGAGCAGTTCTTC,CASSLAGLSYNEQFF
few,13,.,TRBJ1-6,TRBV30,TGTGCCTCCAATAGGGGGATCGATTCACCCCTCCACTTT,CASNRGIDSPLHF
.,12,.,TRBJ2-3,TRBV30,TGTGCCTGGAGAGAACCCCCGAGGACGCAGTATTTT,CAWREPPRTQYF
.,14,.,TRBJ1-1,TRBV19,TGTGCCAGTATGCTAGGGAGGAGGGGAACTGAAGCTTTCTTT,CASMLGRRGTEAFF
.,13,.,TRBJ2-7,TRBV7-2,TGTGCCAGCCGTTCTAGCGTTTCCTACGAGCAGTACTTC,CASRSSVSYEQYF
.,13,.,TRBJ2-5,TRBV2,TGTGCCAGCAGGGAGGATCCAAAAGAGACCCAGTACTTC,CASREDPKETQYF
.,15,TRBD1,TRBJ1-3,TRBV2,TGTGCCAGCAGTGCGAAGGGGGCCTCTGGAAACACCATATATTTT,CASSAKGASGNTIYF
.,12,.,TRBJ1-1,TRBV28,TGTGCCAGCAGCGATACGGGCACTGAAGCTTTCTTT,CASSDTGTEAFF
.,16,TRBD1,TRBJ1-6,TRBV5-6,TGTGCCAGCAGCCCCAGACAGGGGGCCTCTAATTCACCCCTCCACTTT,CASSPRQGASNSPLHF
many,15,.,TRBJ2-1,TRBV19,TGTGCCAGTAGTATCCTCCGGGCAGGGTTACATGAGCAGTTCTTC,CASSILRAGLHEQFF
.,15,TRBD2,TRBJ2-5,TRBV9,TGTGCCAGCAGCGTAGGGACTAGCGGAGAAGAGACCCAGTACTTC,CASSVGTSGEETQYF
.,12,.,TRBJ2-3,TRBV7-3,TGTGCCAGCAGCTTTACAGGGGATACGCAGTATTTT,CASSFTGDTQYF
.,14,TRBD2,TRBJ2-3,TRBV5-6,TGTGCCAGCAGCTTGTCTAGCGGTGTAGATACGCAGTATTTT,CASSLSSGVDTQYF
.,12,.,TRBJ1-2,TRBV6-5,TGTGCCACCGGAATGGCGGTCTATGGCTACACCTTC,CATGMAVYGYTF
.,17,TRBD2,TRBJ2-5,TRBV6-2/TRBV6-3,TGTGCCAGCAGTCCGATTGAGGCCGGGAGGGTTAGGGAGACCCAGTACTTC,CASSPIEAGRVRETQYF
once,15,.,TRBJ2-3,TRBV6-6,TGTGCCAGCAGTTACGCGGAATCTAGCACAGATACGCAGTATTTT,CASSYAESSTDTQYF
.,18,TRBD2,TRBJ2-1,TRBV4-3,TGCGCCAGCAGCCAAGACTCCTCACTAGCGGGGTTCTACAATGAGCAGTTCTTC,CASSQDSSLAGFYNEQFF
.,14,.,TRBJ1-1,TRBV6-5,TGTGCCAGCAGTTACGGGGGTGCGGGGACTGAAGCTTTCTTT,CASSYGGAGTEAFF
.,14,.,TRBJ1-5,TRBV6-5,TGTGCCAGCAGTTACTCTACGGGGATTCAGCCCCAGCATTTT,CASSYSTGIQPQHF
.,14,.,TRBJ2-7,TRBV18,TGTGCCAGCTCACCAGGTTTTAGCTCCTACGAGCAGTACTTC,CASSPGFSSYEQYF
.,13,.,TRBJ1-3,TRBV5-1,TGCGCCAGCAGGAGAACCGGGGGAAACACCATATATTTT,CASRRTGGNTIYF
.,13,TRBD1,TRBJ2-3,TRBV18,TGTGCCAGCTACAGGGGGAACACAGATACGCAGTATTTT,CASYRGNTDTQYF
.,13,.,TRBJ2-5,TRBV18,TGTGCCAGCTCAGGAGGTCCCAAAGAGACCCAGTACTTC,CASSGGPKETQYF
.,16,TRBD2,TRBJ2-1,TRBV7-3,TGTGCCAGCAGCTTAATGGCTAGCGGGCATCTCAATGAGCAGTTCTTC,CASSLMASGHLNEQFF
.,21,TRBD1,TRBJ2-6,TRBV7-6,TGTGCCAGCAGCTTAAAGGCAGGGGGCCCTAAAATTTTCTCTGGGGCCAACGTCCTGACTTTC,CASSLKAGGPKIFSGANVLTF
.,16,TRBD2,TRBJ2-7,TRBV28,TGTGCCAGCAGTTCCGGGACTAGCGCCAAGACCCCTGAGCAGTACTTC,CASSSGTSAKTPEQYF
.,15,TRBD1,TRBJ1-2,TRBV5-5,TGTGCCAGCAGCCTCAGACAGGGAGCTAACTATGGCTACACCTTC,CASSLRQGANYGYTF
.,13,.,TRBJ1-1,TRBV5-1,TGCGCCACCGGAACAGGGATGAACACTGAAGCTTTCTTT,CATGTGMNTEAFF
.,14,.,TRBJ1-4,TRBV28,TGTGCCAGCAGACGGACACTGAGGAATGAAAAACTGTTTTTT,CASRRTLRNEKLFF
once,13,TRBD1,TRBJ1-1,TRBV18,TGTGCCAGCTCCGAGACAGGGGGCCTAGGGGCTTTCTTT,CASSETGGLGAFF
.,16,TRBD2,TRBJ2-7,TRBV14,TGTGCCAGCAGCCAAGATCTGCGGGAGGGCTCACACGAGCAGTACTTC,CASSQDLREGSHEQYF
.,14,.,TRBJ2-7,TRBV9,TGTGCCAGCAGCGTAGGGGGGCAGGGCCACGAGCAGTACTTC,CASSVGGQGHEQYF
.,11,.,TRBJ1-2,TRBV19,TGTGCCAGTAGTATTGCGGTTGGCTACACCTTC,CASSIAVGYTF
.,15,TRBD1,TRBJ1-1,TRBV2,TGTGCCAGCAGTACTCTGGGGACAGGGAACACTGAAGCTTTCTTT,CASSTLGTGNTEAFF
.,13,.,TRBJ1-2,TRBV30,TGTGCCTGGAGTGCGCTCAGGGGTAGGGGCTACACCTTC,CAWSALRGRGYTF
.,15,.,TRBJ1-5,TRBV5-4,TGTGCCAGCAGCTTGGCCGGGGGGATCGATCAGCCCCAGCATTTT,CASSLAGGIDQPQHF